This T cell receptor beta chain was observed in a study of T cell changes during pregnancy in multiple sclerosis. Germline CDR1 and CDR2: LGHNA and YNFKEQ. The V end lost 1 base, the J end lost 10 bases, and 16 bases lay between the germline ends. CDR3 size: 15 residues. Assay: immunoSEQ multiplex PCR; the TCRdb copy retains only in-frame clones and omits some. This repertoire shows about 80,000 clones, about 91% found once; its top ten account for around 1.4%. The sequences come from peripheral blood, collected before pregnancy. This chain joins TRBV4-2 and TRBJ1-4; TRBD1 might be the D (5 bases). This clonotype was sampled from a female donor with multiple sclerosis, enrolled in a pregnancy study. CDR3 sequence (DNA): TGTGCCAGCAGCCAAGCGCAGTGGGGGGATGGAAAACTGTTTTTT. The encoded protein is CASSQAQWGDGKLFF.